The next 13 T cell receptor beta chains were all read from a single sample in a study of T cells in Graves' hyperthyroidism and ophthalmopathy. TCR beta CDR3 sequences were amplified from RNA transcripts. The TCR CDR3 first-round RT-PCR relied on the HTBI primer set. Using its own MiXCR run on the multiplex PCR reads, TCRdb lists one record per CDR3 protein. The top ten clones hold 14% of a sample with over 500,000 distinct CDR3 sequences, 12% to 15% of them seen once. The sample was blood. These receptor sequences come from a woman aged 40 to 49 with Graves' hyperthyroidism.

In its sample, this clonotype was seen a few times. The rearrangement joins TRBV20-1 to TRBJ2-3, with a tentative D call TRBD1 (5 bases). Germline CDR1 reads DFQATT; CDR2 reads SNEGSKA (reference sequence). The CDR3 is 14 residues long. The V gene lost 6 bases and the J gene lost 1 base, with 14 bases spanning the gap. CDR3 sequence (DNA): TGCAGTGCCCCCAGGGAAGGGGGCACAGATACGCAGTATTTT. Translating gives CSAPREGGTDTQYF.

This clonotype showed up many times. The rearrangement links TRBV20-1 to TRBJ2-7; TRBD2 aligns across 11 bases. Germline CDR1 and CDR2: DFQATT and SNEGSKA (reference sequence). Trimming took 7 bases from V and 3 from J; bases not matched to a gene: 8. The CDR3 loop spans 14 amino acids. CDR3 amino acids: CSGPLAGVNYEQYF. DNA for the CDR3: TGCAGTGGCCCACTAGCGGGAGTAAACTACGAGCAGTACTTC.

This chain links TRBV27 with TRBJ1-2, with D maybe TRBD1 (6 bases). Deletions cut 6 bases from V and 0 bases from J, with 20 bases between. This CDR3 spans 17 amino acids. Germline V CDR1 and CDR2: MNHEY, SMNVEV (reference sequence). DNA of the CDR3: TGTGCCAGCAGCCCGGGACACCTCCTTTCAGCTAACTATGGCTACACCTTC. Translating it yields CASSPGHLLSANYGYTF.

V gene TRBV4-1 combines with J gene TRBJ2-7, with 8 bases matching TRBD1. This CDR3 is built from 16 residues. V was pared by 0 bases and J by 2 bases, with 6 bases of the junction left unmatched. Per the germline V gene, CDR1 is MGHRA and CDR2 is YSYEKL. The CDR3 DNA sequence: TGCGCCAGCAGCCAAGATCTCGGGACAGGACCCTACGAGCAGTACTTC. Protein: CASSQDLGTGPYEQYF.

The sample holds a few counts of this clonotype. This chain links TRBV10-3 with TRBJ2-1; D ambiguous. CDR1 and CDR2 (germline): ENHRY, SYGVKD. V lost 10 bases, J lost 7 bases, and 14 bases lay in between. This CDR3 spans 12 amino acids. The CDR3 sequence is CATTATLNEQFF. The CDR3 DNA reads TGTGCCACTACCGCGACCCTAAATGAGCAGTTCTTC.

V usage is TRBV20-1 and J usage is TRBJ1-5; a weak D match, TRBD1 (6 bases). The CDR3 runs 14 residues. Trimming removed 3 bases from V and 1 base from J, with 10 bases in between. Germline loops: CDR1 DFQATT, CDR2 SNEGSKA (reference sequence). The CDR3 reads CSAREGVSNQPQHF. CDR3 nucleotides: TGCAGTGCTAGGGAGGGGGTCAGCAATCAGCCCCAGCATTTT.

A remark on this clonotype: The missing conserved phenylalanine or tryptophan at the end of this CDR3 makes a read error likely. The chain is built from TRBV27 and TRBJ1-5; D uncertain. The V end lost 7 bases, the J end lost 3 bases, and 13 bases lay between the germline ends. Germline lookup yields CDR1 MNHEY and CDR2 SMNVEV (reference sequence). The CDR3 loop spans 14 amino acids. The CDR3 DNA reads TGTGCCAGCAAGGGAACGGCGACCAATCAGCCCCAGCATCTT. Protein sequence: CASKGTATNQPQHL.

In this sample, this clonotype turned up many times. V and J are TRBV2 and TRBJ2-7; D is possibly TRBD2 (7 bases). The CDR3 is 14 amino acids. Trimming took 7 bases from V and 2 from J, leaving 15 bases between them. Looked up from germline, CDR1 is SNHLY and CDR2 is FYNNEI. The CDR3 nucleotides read TGTGCCAGCACCGATTTGGGGGGGCCCTACGAGCAGTACTTC. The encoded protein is CASTDLGGPYEQYF.

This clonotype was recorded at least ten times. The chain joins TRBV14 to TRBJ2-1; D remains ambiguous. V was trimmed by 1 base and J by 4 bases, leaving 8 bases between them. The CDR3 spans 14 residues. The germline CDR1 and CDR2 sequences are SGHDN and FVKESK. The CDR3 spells CASSQAPRYNEQFF. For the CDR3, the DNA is TGTGCCAGCAGCCAAGCACCACGGTACAATGAGCAGTTCTTC.

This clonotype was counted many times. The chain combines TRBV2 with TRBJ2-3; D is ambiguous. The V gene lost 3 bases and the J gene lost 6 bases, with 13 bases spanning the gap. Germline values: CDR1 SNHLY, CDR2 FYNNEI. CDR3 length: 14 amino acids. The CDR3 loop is CASSDSHPWDTQYF. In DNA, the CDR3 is TGTGCCAGCAGTGATAGCCACCCGTGGGATACGCAGTATTTT.

CDR3: CASSIGAGSYEQYF. The DNA for the CDR3 is TGTGCCAGTAGTATCGGTGCTGGCTCCTACGAGCAGTACTTC. The chain employs TRBV19 and TRBJ2-7; D ambiguous. The CDR3 extends over 14 amino acids. Trimming took 3 bases from V and 0 from J, leaving 9 bases between them. In germline, CDR1 is LNHDA, CDR2 SQIVND (reference sequence).

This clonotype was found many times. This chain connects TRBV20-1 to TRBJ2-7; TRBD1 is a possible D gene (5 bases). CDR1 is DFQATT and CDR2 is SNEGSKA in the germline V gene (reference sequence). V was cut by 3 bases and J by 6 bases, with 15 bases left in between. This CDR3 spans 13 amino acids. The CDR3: CSARGQITSEQYF. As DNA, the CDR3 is TGCAGTGCTAGGGGGCAGATCACTTCCGAGCAGTACTTC.

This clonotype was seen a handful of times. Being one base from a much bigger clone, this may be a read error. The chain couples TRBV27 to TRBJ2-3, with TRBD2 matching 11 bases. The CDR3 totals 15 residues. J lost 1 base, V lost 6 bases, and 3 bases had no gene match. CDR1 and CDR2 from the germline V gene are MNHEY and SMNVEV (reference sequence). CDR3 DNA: TGTGCCAGCAGGACACTAGCGGGAGGCACAGATACGCAGTATTTT. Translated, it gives CASRTLAGGTDTQYF.